Here is one TCR beta chain with its context. This sample was included in a study of blood T cell repertoires in COVID-19. CDR1 is MNHEY and CDR2 is SVGEGT in the germline V gene. The CDR3 is 13 residues long. The V gene lost 5 bases and the J gene lost 1 base, with 9 bases spanning the gap. Libraries were prepared by immunoSEQ multiplex PCR; TCRdb keeps only in-frame clonotypes and omits some of them. The sample has fewer than 70,000 clones, approximately 82% seen once. Sequencing was done on a sample of peripheral blood. The chain joins TRBV6-2 or TRBV6-3 to TRBJ2-7, with D possibly matching TRBD2 (5 bases). The TCR comes from an older woman with acute or convalescent COVID-19. Written as DNA, the CDR3 is TGTGCCAGCAGTCGAACTAGATCCTACGAGCAGTACTTC. It specifies CASSRTRSYEQYF.